These 20 T cell receptor beta chains came from one sample sequenced in a study of cytomegalovirus exposure and HLA in healthy donors. PCR primers comprised 60 Vbeta and 13 Jbeta primers. Profiling relied on immunoSEQ multiplex PCR, and the TCRdb table lists in-frame clones only, not all of them. The data show 120,000 to 150,000 clones, less than 85% seen once. Sequences were obtained from PBMCs. All receptors derive from a man aged 35-49 years in good health and CMV-seronegative.

This chain's CDR3 is CASSPRPRGYGYTF. CDR3 in DNA: TGTGCCAGCAGTCCCCGCCCCCGGGGCTATGGCTACACCTTC. The chain recombines TRBV28 with TRBJ1-2; unclear D gene. The CDR3 sequence is 14 residues long. V lost 5 bases, J lost 4 bases, and 14 bases lay in between. CDR1 MDHEN and CDR2 SYDVKM come from the germline V gene.

The chain combines TRBV9 with TRBJ1-2; TRBD1 agrees at 7 bases. V lost 4 bases, J lost 1 base, and 7 bases stayed unmatched. Germline V gene data show CDR1 as SGDLS and CDR2 as YYNGEE. CDR3 length: 15 residues. CDR3 residues: CASSSATGVNYGYTF. The CDR3 coding sequence is TGTGCCAGCAGCTCGGCTACAGGGGTTAACTATGGCTACACCTTC.

The genes are TRBV7-9 and TRBJ1-2; 7 bases are shared with TRBD1. The length of the CDR3 is 14 residues. The trim removed 5 bases at V and 5 bases at J, leaving 8 bases unmatched. Germline V gene data show CDR1 as SEHNR and CDR2 as FQNEAQ (reference sequence). In DNA form, the CDR3 reads TGTGCCAGCAGCGGGGGACAGTCGAGGTATGGCTACACCTTC. Protein: CASSGGQSRYGYTF.

This sequence joins TRBV11-2 and TRBJ2-2; 9 bases map to TRBD2. The germline CDR1 and CDR2 sequences are SGHAT and FQNNGV. This CDR3 contains 16 residues. J gave up 5 bases and V 1 base, and 5 bases lay outside the gene matches. CDR3: CASSLGTSVFTGELFF. In DNA form, the CDR3 reads TGTGCCAGCAGCTTAGGGACTAGCGTTTTTACCGGGGAGCTGTTTTTT.

The chain couples TRBV27 to TRBJ2-1; 13 bases are shared with TRBD2. The CDR3 consists of 18 residues. Germline V gene data show CDR1 as MNHEY and CDR2 as SMNVEV (reference sequence). Trimming cost V 5 bases and J 1 base; bases outside gene matches: 8. In DNA form, the CDR3 reads TGTGCCAGCAGTCCCCTGACTAGCGGGGGGCTATCCTACAATGAGCAGTTCTTC. This codes for CASSPLTSGGLSYNEQFF.

The rearrangement links TRBV19 to TRBJ1-1; D unresolved. The CDR3 length is 13 residues. Per the germline V gene, CDR1 is LNHDA and CDR2 is SQIVND (reference sequence). The ends were cut back, 7 bases at V and 10 bases at J, with 19 bases in the middle. The CDR3 loop reads CASTIGNSPRAFF. CDR3 sequence (DNA): TGTGCCAGTACCATCGGGAACAGTCCTAGAGCTTTCTTT.

V usage is TRBV7-9 and J usage is TRBJ2-5, with 14 bases fitting TRBD2. The DNA matches TRBJ2-7 better at its end, which makes the J call doubtful. Germline values: CDR1 SEHNR, CDR2 FQNEAQ (reference sequence). The CDR3 is 16 residues long. CDR3 loop: CASSPEPGLAGDEQYF. The CDR3 coding sequence is TGTGCCAGCAGCCCGGAACCGGGACTAGCGGGAGACGAGCAGTACTTC.

CDR3: CASSTTGPTDTQYF. The CDR3 bases are TGTGCCAGCAGCACGACAGGGCCCACAGATACGCAGTATTTT. This chain links TRBV7-3 with TRBJ2-3; 7 bases align to TRBD1. Losses at the gene ends were 5 bases for V and 2 bases for J; bases not matched to a gene: 4. CDR1 SGHTA and CDR2 FQGTGA come from the germline V gene. The CDR3 covers 14 residues.

The V and J genes are TRBV19 and TRBJ2-2; D not certain. CDR3 length equals 17 residues. The ends were cut back, 4 bases at V and 1 base at J, with 16 bases in the middle. Germline CDR1 and CDR2: LNHDA and SQIVND (reference sequence). Written as DNA, the CDR3 is TGTGCCAGTAGTAGTGGAACAGAAACCTTGAACACCGGGGAGCTGTTTTTT. Translation gives CASSSGTETLNTGELFF.

The chain employs TRBV27 and TRBJ1-5; possibly TRBD1 for D (6 bases). Trimming shortened V by 2 bases and J by 6 bases, and 11 bases separated the two germline ends. Looked up from germline, CDR1 is MNHEY and CDR2 is SMNVEV (reference sequence). The CDR3 has 14 amino acids. The CDR3 reads CASSLEPRGQPQHF. DNA for the CDR3: TGTGCCAGCAGTTTAGAGCCCAGGGGTCAGCCCCAGCATTTT.

This chain connects TRBV11-2 to TRBJ2-7, with 7 bases identical to TRBD2. CDR1 and CDR2 (germline): SGHAT, FQNNGV. The junction had 18 bases not matched to a gene; V was cut back by 4 bases and J by 9 bases. CDR3 length: 16 amino acids. The CDR3 region is CASSSTLAGESLGQYF. DNA of the CDR3: TGTGCCAGCAGCTCAACATTAGCGGGTGAATCCCTAGGGCAGTACTTC.

CDR3 nucleotides: TGCGCCAGCAGCCAACCCCGGACAGGGGGCGAGAGCAATCAGCCCCAGCATTTT. The encoded protein is CASSQPRTGGESNQPQHF. The chain links TRBV4-1 to TRBJ1-5; the match to TRBD1 covers 11 bases. Germline trimming cut 2 bases from V and 1 base from J; bases unmatched to any gene: 7. The germline V gene has CDR1 MGHRA and CDR2 YSYEKL. The CDR3 sequence is 18 residues long.

The V gene is TRBV11-2, the J gene TRBJ1-6; D gene uncertain. V was cut by 1 base and J by 9 bases, with 10 bases left in between. The germline V gene has CDR1 SGHAT and CDR2 FQNNGV. There are 14 residues in the CDR3. The CDR3 bases are TGTGCCAGCAGCTTAGGGTTAGCTGGTTCACCCCTCCACTTT. Residues: CASSLGLAGSPLHF.

This clone appeared a few times. The V call is TRBV28, the J call TRBJ2-7, with a possible D match to TRBD2 (6 bases). The CDR3 length is 14 residues. Looked up from germline, CDR1 is MDHEN and CDR2 is SYDVKM. The V end was cut by 3 bases, the J end by 1 base, with 10 bases between. CDR3 amino acids: CASSLLGTSYEQYF. For the CDR3, the DNA is TGTGCCAGCAGTTTGCTAGGGACTTCCTACGAGCAGTACTTC.

The rearrangement links TRBV5-6 to TRBJ2-5; TRBD1 aligns across 11 bases. The CDR3 has 15 residues. Germline V gene sequence: CDR1 SGHDT, CDR2 YYEEEE. The J segment lost 4 bases and the V segment lost 1 base, leaving 3 bases of the junction unmatched. The CDR3 protein is CASSLPGQGGETQYF. DNA of the CDR3: TGTGCCAGCAGCTTGCCGGGACAGGGGGGAGAGACCCAGTACTTC.

The CDR3 spells CASSPRVIAGSTKNIQYF. The CDR3 DNA reads TGTGCCAGCAGTCCGAGGGTAATCGCGGGCTCAACCAAAAACATTCAGTACTTC. The chain links TRBV27 to TRBJ2-4; maybe TRBD2 (5 bases). V was cut by 5 bases and J by 2 bases, with 22 bases left in between. Germline CDR1 and CDR2: MNHEY and SMNVEV (reference sequence). The CDR3 length is 18 residues.

This chain joins TRBV28 and TRBJ2-5; D is ambiguous. The end of the DNA aligns better with TRBJ2-7, so the J call may be wrong. Germline V gives CDR1 MDHEN, CDR2 SYDVKM. CDR3 length: 12 amino acids. The CDR3 coding sequence is TGTGCCAGTTGGGCATCTGCCTACGAGCAGTACTTC. Protein sequence: CASWASAYEQYF.

The V call is TRBV4-1, the J call TRBJ1-4; 8 nucleotides align to TRBD1. V lost 4 bases and J lost 7; bases outside the gene matches: 11. The germline CDR1 and CDR2 sequences are MGHRA and YSYEKL. This CDR3 is 16 amino acids long. CDR3 region: CASSPPPDREGEKLFF. The CDR3 DNA follows: TGCGCCAGCAGCCCTCCTCCGGACAGGGAAGGTGAAAAACTGTTTTTT.

The V call is TRBV27, the J call TRBJ2-7, with 8 bases fitting TRBD2. With 4 bases clipped from V and 5 bases from J, the junction kept 7 bases outside the gene matches. Germline V gene sequence: CDR1 MNHEY, CDR2 SMNVEV (reference sequence). CDR3 length: 14 residues. The chain's CDR3 is CASSSGGGVNEQYF. The CDR3 coding sequence is TGTGCCAGCAGTTCCGGGGGGGGCGTCAACGAGCAGTACTTC.

This clone was found a few times. This chain links TRBV19 with TRBJ1-3; the D is unclear. Trimming pared 1 base from V and 3 bases from J, leaving 16 bases between. This CDR3 contains 17 residues. From germline, CDR1 is LNHDA and CDR2 SQIVND (reference sequence). For the CDR3, the DNA is TGTGCCAGTAGTATAGCCGACTTCCGAGGAGGTGGAAACACCATATATTTT. As protein: CASSIADFRGGGNTIYF.